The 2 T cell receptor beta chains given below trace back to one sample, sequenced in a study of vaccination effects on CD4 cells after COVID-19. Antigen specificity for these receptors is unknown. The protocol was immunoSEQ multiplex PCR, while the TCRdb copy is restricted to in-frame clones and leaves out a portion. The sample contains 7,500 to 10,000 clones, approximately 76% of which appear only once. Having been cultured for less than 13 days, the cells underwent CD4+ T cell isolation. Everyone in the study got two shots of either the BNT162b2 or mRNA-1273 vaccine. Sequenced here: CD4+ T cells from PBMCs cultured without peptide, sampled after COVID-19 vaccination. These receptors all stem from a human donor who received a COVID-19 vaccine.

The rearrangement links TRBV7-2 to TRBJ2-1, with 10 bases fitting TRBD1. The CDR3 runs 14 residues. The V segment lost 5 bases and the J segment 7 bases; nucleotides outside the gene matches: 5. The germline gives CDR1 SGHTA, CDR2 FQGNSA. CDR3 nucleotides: TGTGCCAGCAGCGTGGGACAGGGGAAGAATGAGCAGTTCTTC. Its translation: CASSVGQGKNEQFF. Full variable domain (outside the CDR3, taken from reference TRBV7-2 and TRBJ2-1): GAGVSQSPSNKVTEKGKDVELRCDPISGHTALYWYRQSLGQGLEFLIYFQGNSAPDKSGLPSDRFSAERTGGSVSTLTIQRTQQEDSAVYLCASSVGQGKNEQFFGPGTRLTVL.

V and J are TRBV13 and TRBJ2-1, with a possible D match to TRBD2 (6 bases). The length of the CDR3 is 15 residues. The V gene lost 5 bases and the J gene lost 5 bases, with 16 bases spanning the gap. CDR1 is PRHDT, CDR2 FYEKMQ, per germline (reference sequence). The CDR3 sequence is CASSPTSRVNNEQFF. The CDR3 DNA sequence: TGTGCCAGCAGCCCGACTAGTAGGGTCAACAATGAGCAGTTCTTC.